These T cell receptor beta chains were read from a single sample in a study of shared clonotypes between healthy human individuals. Libraries were prepared by immunoSEQ multiplex PCR; TCRdb keeps only in-frame clonotypes and omits some of them. This sample has about 2,200,000 clones, with under 95% found just once. The sequenced sample was naive CD8+ T cells from PBMCs. These receptors were obtained from a man younger than 30 in good health. Some clones in this sample may be carry-over from other donors' samples. CDR3s include the opening cysteine and the closing phenylalanine or tryptophan. D genes are given only for firm matches. Clone sizes are given selectively: once, few, many, or a class where the clone is expanded.

j_call | v_call | clone_size | d_call | cdr3_nt | cdr3_aa
TRBJ1-5 | TRBV2 | NA | NA | TGTGCCAGCAAATCGGACAGTAATCAGCCCCAGCATTTT | CASKSDSNQPQHF
TRBJ2-1 | TRBV5-1 | NA | NA | TGCGCCAGCAGCTTGGGCCTAGAGCAGTTCTTC | CASSLGLEQFF
TRBJ2-2 | TRBV27 | NA | NA | TGTGCCAGCAGTTCACCCCCTACAGTGGAGGGGACCGGGGAGCTGTTTTTT | CASSSPPTVEGTGELFF
TRBJ2-2 | TRBV28 | NA | TRBD2 | TGTGCCAGCAGTTTTAGCGGGAGTCTTACCGGGGAGCTGTTTTTT | CASSFSGSLTGELFF
TRBJ2-3 | TRBV2 | NA | NA | TGTGCCAACTCCGGGACGTTAGATTACACAGATACGCAGTATTTT | CANSGTLDYTDTQYF
TRBJ1-1 | TRBV29-1 | NA | TRBD1 | TGCAGCGTCTACAGGGGCACTGAAGCTTTCTTT | CSVYRGTEAFF
TRBJ2-1 | TRBV7-3 | NA | NA | TGTGCCAGCAGCCCCACAGGCCCGGGCGGGGACAATGAGCAGTTCTTC | CASSPTGPGGDNEQFF
TRBJ1-2 | TRBV9 | NA | TRBD1 | TGTGCCAGCAGCGTAGCAGGGACAGGGGACGGCTACACCTTC | CASSVAGTGDGYTF
TRBJ1-3 | TRBV4-3 | NA | TRBD1 | TGCGCCAGCAGCCAAGGGACAGGGGGACGAGGAAACACCATATATTTT | CASSQGTGGRGNTIYF
TRBJ2-1 | TRBV6-4 | NA | NA | TGTGCCAGCAGTGATGAAGTAGGGAGCTCCTACAATGAGCAGTTCTTC | CASSDEVGSSYNEQFF
TRBJ2-7 | TRBV30 | NA | NA | TGTGCCTGGAGTGCAGACAGTTATCTATCCTACGAGCAGTACTTC | CAWSADSYLSYEQYF
TRBJ2-1 | TRBV5-6 | NA | NA | TGTGCCAGCAGCATTCGAGGGACCTACAATGAGCAGTTCTTC | CASSIRGTYNEQFF
TRBJ1-5 | TRBV6-6 | NA | TRBD1 | TGTGCCAGCAGACCCGGGACAGGGGAAGCGCAGCCCCAGCATTTT | CASRPGTGEAQPQHF
TRBJ2-1 | TRBV6-1 | NA | TRBD2 | TGTGCCAGCAGTGAAGCTGGGTGGACTAGTTCCTACAATGAGCAGTTCTTC | CASSEAGWTSSYNEQFF
TRBJ2-7 | TRBV4-1 | NA | TRBD1 | TGCGCCAGCAGTCACTCCGGGACAGGGGTCTACGAGCAGTACTTC | CASSHSGTGVYEQYF
TRBJ2-6 | TRBV28 | once | TRBD1 | TGTGCCAGCAGTGGGACGGGACAGGGATGGGAAGGGGCCAACGTCCTGACTTTC | CASSGTGQGWEGANVLTF
TRBJ2-3 | TRBV7-9 | NA | TRBD2 | TGTGCCAGCAGCTTATACAAGCTAGCGGGAGAGGCAGATACGCAGTATTTT | CASSLYKLAGEADTQYF
TRBJ2-1 | TRBV11-2 | NA | NA | TGTGCCAGCAGCTGGACTGGTGAGCAGTTCTTC | CASSWTGEQFF
TRBJ2-7 | TRBV12-5 | NA | TRBD2 | TGTGCTAGTGCCAACAACGGGGGGAGTCACTCCTACGAGCAGTACTTC | CASANNGGSHSYEQYF
TRBJ2-5 | TRBV2 | NA | NA | TGTGCCAGCAGTCTAGCCGGGGTTCAAGAGACCCAGTACTTC | CASSLAGVQETQYF
TRBJ2-3 | TRBV9 | NA | NA | TGTGCCAGCAGCCAGGGGCTAACTAGCACAGATACGCAGTATTTT | CASSQGLTSTDTQYF
TRBJ2-2 | TRBV4-2 | NA | NA | TGTGCCAGCAGCCAAAGTGAACTAGAAATATTTTCCGGGGAGCTGTTTTTT | CASSQSELEIFSGELFF
TRBJ2-7 | TRBV9 | NA | NA | TGTGCCAGCAGCGAGTCCCCCCTCACGCTGGAGCAGTACTTC | CASSESPLTLEQYF
TRBJ2-7 | TRBV7-9 | NA | NA | TGTGCCAGCAGCTTGGCGGGGCACGAGCAGTACTTC | CASSLAGHEQYF
TRBJ2-1 | TRBV7-6 | NA | NA | TGTGCCAGCAGCCAGGGAGGGGGGAGGTTAAATGAGCAGTTCTTC | CASSQGGGRLNEQFF
TRBJ2-1 | TRBV5-4 | NA | NA | TGTGCCAGCAGCTTGGTCAGCAGCTACAATGAGCAGTTCTTC | CASSLVSSYNEQFF
TRBJ1-4 | TRBV6-5 | NA | TRBD1 | TGTGCCAGCAGGGACAGGGGCGTTGAAAAACTGTTTTTT | CASRDRGVEKLFF
TRBJ2-1 | TRBV27 | NA | NA | TGTGCCAGCAGTTTATCGTCCCGCTACAATGAGCAGTTCTTC | CASSLSSRYNEQFF
TRBJ2-1 | TRBV2 | NA | NA | TGTGCCAGCGGTGGGGGCGGGATAAAGAATGAGCAGTTCTTC | CASGGGGIKNEQFF
TRBJ1-2 | TRBV28 | NA | TRBD1 | TGTGCCAGCAGGACAGGGGCCTCCTATGGCTACACCTTC | CASRTGASYGYTF
TRBJ1-2 | TRBV28 | NA | NA | TGTGCCAGCAGTTTCGGGGGCTCCGGGAGGGGCTACACCTTC | CASSFGGSGRGYTF
TRBJ1-4 | TRBV27 | once | NA | TGTGCCAGCAGGCGGAGGGCCTCAACTAATGAAAAACTGTTTTTT | CASRRRASTNEKLFF
TRBJ2-3 | TRBV9 | NA | NA | TGTGCCAGCAGCCCAAATCCCGGGACAGATACGCAGTATTTT | CASSPNPGTDTQYF
TRBJ2-7 | TRBV29-1 | once | NA | TGCAGCGTTGAGCTTGGGAGACCCTACGAGCAGTACTTC | CSVELGRPYEQYF
TRBJ1-5 | TRBV27 | NA | NA | TGTGCCAGCAGTTTATTGATAGAGTATAGCAATCAGCCCCAGCATTTT | CASSLLIEYSNQPQHF
TRBJ2-7 | TRBV11-3 | NA | NA | TGTGCCAGCAGCCGGGATAAGCCCTACGAGCAGTACTTC | CASSRDKPYEQYF
TRBJ1-3 | TRBV7-2 | NA | NA | TGTGCCAGCAGCTTAGTAGGGTTTCTAAGAAACACCATATATTTT | CASSLVGFLRNTIYF
TRBJ2-1 | TRBV5-1 | NA | TRBD2 | TGCGCCAGCAGCTCCCCGGGACTAGCGGGGCGGAATGAGCAGTTCTTC | CASSSPGLAGRNEQFF
TRBJ2-6 | TRBV25-1 | NA | NA | TGTGCCAGCAGTGAATTCGGACCCTCTGGGGCCAACGTCCTGACTTTC | CASSEFGPSGANVLTF
TRBJ2-7 | TRBV11-1 | NA | TRBD1 | TGTGCCAGCAGCTTAGTGGACAGGGGGAGCTCCTACGAGCAGTACTTC | CASSLVDRGSSYEQYF
TRBJ2-5 | TRBV28 | NA | NA | TGTGCCAGCAGTTCAGAGTGGGCAGAAGAGACCCAGTACTTC | CASSSEWAEETQYF
TRBJ2-3 | TRBV27 | NA | TRBD1 | TGTGCCAGCAGGACCGGGACAGGGAACACAGATACGCAGTATTTT | CASRTGTGNTDTQYF
TRBJ1-5 | TRBV28 | NA | NA | TGTGCCAGCGACCGGGGTCGGGGTCAGCCCCAGCATTTT | CASDRGRGQPQHF
TRBJ1-2 | TRBV7-9 | NA | NA | TGTGCCAGCAGCTTAAATCCCCTGGCAGGGGCCCACTATGGCTACACCTTC | CASSLNPLAGAHYGYTF
TRBJ2-3 | TRBV5-1 | NA | NA | TGCGCCAGCAGCAGCACGGGACGGCTAGAGACAGATACGCAGTATTTT | CASSSTGRLETDTQYF
TRBJ2-7 | TRBV19 | NA | NA | TGTGCCAGTAGTATGAGGACAGCCGACGAGCAGTACTTC | CASSMRTADEQYF